This TCR beta chain was recorded in a study of identical twins. CDR1 and CDR2 from the germline V gene are MGHRA and YSYEKL. This CDR3 spans 19 amino acids. V lost 0 bases to trimming and J lost 7 bases; unmatched junction nucleotides: 17. Template switching added a universal primer site, and cDNA bore unique molecular identifiers. Via MiXCR, TCRdb re-called the 5' RACE reads, giving one row per CDR3 protein. Of approximately 500,000 distinct CDR3 sequences detected, 15% appear once; the ten largest clones hold more than 0.4%. Findings of the study overall: Part of the zero-insertion signal could reflect confounding by invariant MAIT and iNKT cells.

Regarding this clonotype: Its antigen remains unknown.

This same sample was also taken into another study, of yellow fever vaccine responses in identical twins.

Sequenced input: CD4+ T cells sorted from blood. The chain is built from TRBV4-1 and TRBJ2-5; 10 bases are shared with TRBD2. This clonotype originated in a woman under 30 in good health. The CDR3 nucleotides are TGCGCCAGCAGCCAAGAACCCCTGGTTCCGGGACTAGCGTCAGGGACCCAGTACTTC. Protein: CASSQEPLVPGLASGTQYF.